The 19 T cell receptor beta chains listed next were all sequenced from one sample in a study of CD8+CD57+ T cells in acquired aplastic anemia. Patients included in sequencing had previously demonstrated CD8+CD57+ cell expansion by flow cytometry. The use of genomic DNA as template underpinned the TCR beta VDJ and CDR3 profiling. TCRdb re-derived calls from the reads in MiXCR, one entry per CDR3 protein. The sample has 180,000 or so distinct CDR3 sequences, 45% to 55% seen once; the top ten hold around 1.1%. Sample: sorted CD4+, CD8+, or CD8+CD57+ T cells (not recorded which) from PBMCs. All receptors come from a human donor with aplastic anemia.

The table lists this clonotype with many counts. The chain couples TRBV7-2 to TRBJ2-7; D unclear. Germline CDR1 reads SGHTA; CDR2 reads FQGNSA. This CDR3 is built from 14 residues. Between the trimmed V and J ends, which lost 0 bases and 6 bases, there was a span of 12 bases. CDR3 protein: CASSLALFPGEQYF. In DNA, the CDR3 is TGTGCCAGCAGCTTAGCGCTTTTCCCTGGCGAGCAGTACTTC. Variable domain in full (rest from reference TRBV7-2 and TRBJ2-7): GAGVSQSPSNKVTEKGKDVELRCDPISGHTALYWYRQSLGQGLEFLIYFQGNSAPDKSGLPSDRFSAERTGGSVSTLTIQRTQQEDSAVYLCASSLALFPGEQYFGPGTRLTVT.

V and J are TRBV19 and TRBJ1-6, with 7 nucleotides matching TRBD1. Trimming removed 3 bases from V and 6 bases from J; junction bases left unmatched: 5. CDR1 and CDR2 (germline): LNHDA, SQIVND (reference sequence). The CDR3 is 15 amino acids. The CDR3 bases are TGTGCCAGTAGTATGCCGGGGACAGCTAATTCACCCCTCCACTTT. This gives the protein CASSMPGTANSPLHF.

This clonotype has ten or more counts. The V call is TRBV20-1, the J call TRBJ2-7, with D hard to call. Germline V CDR1 and CDR2: DFQATT, SNEGSKA (reference sequence). The ends were cut back, 6 bases at V and 3 bases at J, with 6 bases in the middle. This CDR3 region has 10 residues. CDR3 nucleotides: TGCAGTGCCCTCATCTACGAGCAGTACTTC. It encodes CSALIYEQYF.

The chain carries TRBV7-6 and TRBJ2-2; 11 bases are a match to TRBD1. The germline V gene encodes CDR1 SGHVS and CDR2 FNYEAQ. Germline trimming cut 5 bases from V and 5 bases from J; bases unmatched to any gene: 7. The CDR3 loop spans 16 amino acids. This chain's CDR3 is CASSRTGGGRTGELFF. The DNA of the CDR3 is TGTGCCAGCAGCCGGACAGGGGGCGGGAGGACCGGGGAGCTGTTTTTT.

This clonotype was counted at least ten times. CDR3 region: CASTDGQGATEAFF. Here the CDR3 DNA reads TGTGCCAGCACCGACGGACAGGGGGCAACTGAAGCTTTCTTT. The genes are TRBV12-3 or TRBV12-4 and TRBJ1-1, with 11 bases identical to TRBD1. The length of the CDR3 is 14 residues. The V and J ends lost 7 bases and 5 bases, in that order; junction bases with no gene match: 6.

This clonotype occurred many times. The chain combines TRBV19 with TRBJ1-5, with D unresolved. The CDR3 is 14 amino acids. The V gene's germline CDR1 is LNHDA and CDR2 SQIVND (reference sequence). The germline V and J ends were trimmed by 5 bases and 0 bases, with 8 bases remaining between them. Here the CDR3 reads CASSEVGSNQPQHF. CDR3 DNA sequence: TGTGCCAGTAGTGAGGTCGGTAGCAATCAGCCCCAGCATTTT.

This clonotype was recorded many times. CDR3 bases: TGCGCCAGCAGTGAGTCGGAACTAGCGGGGAGCTCTGGGGCCAACGTCCTGACTTTC. This translates into CASSESELAGSSGANVLTF. V usage is TRBV10-2 and J usage is TRBJ2-6; 10 bases fit TRBD2. This CDR3 is 19 amino acids long. J gave up 0 bases and V 0 bases, and 5 bases lay outside the gene matches. Looked up from germline, CDR1 is WSHSY and CDR2 is SAAADI.

Many counts were recorded for this clonotype. V is TRBV6-2 or TRBV6-3 and J is TRBJ2-7, with D possibly TRBD1 on 6 matching bases. The CDR3 contains 18 residues. The V end was cut by 0 bases, the J end by 0 bases, with 18 bases between. CDR1 is MNHEY, CDR2 SVGEGT, per germline. The DNA for the CDR3 is TGTGCCAGCAGTTACTCGGCAGGGGCCCTAAGGAGCTCCTACGAGCAGTACTTC. It encodes CASSYSAGALRSSYEQYF.

The chain employs TRBV20-1 and TRBJ2-7, with TRBD2 as a possible D gene (7 bases). V lost 6 bases and J 6 bases, leaving 18 bases between the germline ends. The CDR3 contains 13 residues. Germline assignment: CDR1 DFQATT and CDR2 SNEGSKA (reference sequence). For the CDR3, the DNA is TGCAGTGCCAGGTTGGGGGGGCGGGGCGAGCAGTACTTC. It yields the protein CSARLGGRGEQYF.

The chain has TRBV2 and TRBJ2-7, with TRBD1 as a possible D gene (5 bases). The V gene lost 1 base and the J gene lost 0 bases, with 10 bases spanning the gap. The CDR3 is 15 residues long. The germline gives CDR1 SNHLY, CDR2 FYNNEI. CDR3: CASSEGQPLSYEQYF. CDR3 nucleotides: TGTGCCAGCAGTGAAGGACAGCCCCTCTCCTACGAGCAGTACTTC.

This sequence joins TRBV3-1 and TRBJ1-4; D remains ambiguous. The CDR3 runs to 14 residues. The germline CDR1 and CDR2 sequences are LGHDT and YNNKEL (reference sequence). The germline V and J ends were trimmed by 4 bases and 1 base, with 7 bases remaining between them. The DNA of the CDR3 is TGTGCCAGCAGCCCTTCGGGAACTAATGAAAAACTGTTTTTT. It translates to CASSPSGTNEKLFF. The variable domain in full, completed from reference TRBV3-1 and TRBJ1-4, reads DTAVSQTPKYLVTQMGNDKSIKCEQNLGHDTMYWYKQDSKKFLKIMFSYNNKELIINETVPNRFSPKSPDKAHLNLHINSLELGDSAVYFCASSPSGTNEKLFFGSGTQLSVL.

The chain joins TRBV28 to TRBJ2-5, with 16 positions matching TRBD2. The CDR3 consists of 19 residues. Unmatched junction bases numbered 12, after V lost 5 bases and J lost 3 bases. The germline gives CDR1 MDHEN, CDR2 SYDVKM. The CDR3 here is CASSILSIGTSGGEETQYF. The CDR3 DNA sequence: TGTGCCAGCAGTATATTATCTATCGGGACTAGCGGGGGGGAAGAGACCCAGTACTTC.

This chain joins TRBV15 and TRBJ1-6, with TRBD1 matching over 11 bases. V was pared by 6 bases and J by 7 bases, with 8 bases of the junction left unmatched. The CDR3 covers 16 residues. The V gene's germline CDR1 is LNHNV and CDR2 YYDKDF (reference sequence). The CDR3 is CATRRSDRGLNSPLHF. CDR3 bases: TGTGCCACCAGGAGATCGGACAGGGGGCTGAATTCACCCCTCCACTTT.

This clonotype was counted once. J is TRBJ2-7 and V is TRBV20-1, with TRBD2 matching 12 bases. CDR3 length: 14 amino acids. Germline trimming cut 4 bases from V and 1 base from J; bases unmatched to any gene: 2. The germline V gene encodes CDR1 DFQATT and CDR2 SNEGSKA (reference sequence). The CDR3 here is CSANLAGGSYEQYF. The CDR3 DNA follows: TGCAGTGCTAACCTAGCGGGGGGGTCCTACGAGCAGTACTTC.

This clonotype has only a few counts. V is TRBV5-1 and J is TRBJ1-1; D is possibly TRBD1 (5 bases). The CDR3 runs 15 residues. The germline gives CDR1 SGHRS, CDR2 YFSETQ. Between the trimmed V and J ends, which lost 0 bases and 7 bases, there was a span of 16 bases. The CDR3 nucleotides read TGCGCCAGCAGCTTGGACGGGACGGCCATTAGTGAAGCTTTCTTT. Protein: CASSLDGTAISEAFF.

The chain links TRBV29-1 to TRBJ1-2; D not certain. Germline CDR1 reads SQVTM; CDR2 reads ANQGSEA. The ends were cut back, 3 bases at V and 4 bases at J, with 9 bases in the middle. The CDR3 spans 12 residues. The CDR3 protein is CSVDGFSYGYTF. The DNA for the CDR3 is TGCAGCGTTGACGGGTTTAGCTATGGCTACACCTTC.

V is TRBV10-3 and J is TRBJ1-2, with 12 bases lining up with TRBD1. Germline CDR1 ENHRY, CDR2 SYGVKD. The CDR3 length is 15 residues. J gave up 4 bases and V 3 bases, and 3 bases lay outside the gene matches. CDR3 region: CAISDGTGGGYGYTF. The CDR3 bases are TGTGCCATCAGTGACGGGACAGGGGGCGGCTATGGCTACACCTTC.

The genes are TRBV5-8 and TRBJ1-2; no clear D. Germline V gives CDR1 SGHTS, CDR2 YDEGEE. The V and J ends lost 2 bases and 8 bases respectively, with 13 bases between them. This CDR3 region has 13 residues. The CDR3 DNA is TGTGCCAGCAGCTTTGTTACCCTCTACGGCTACACCTTC. As protein: CASSFVTLYGYTF.

This clonotype was counted a few times. V and J are TRBV24-1 and TRBJ1-2; TRBD1 is a possible D gene (5 bases). CDR1 is KGHDR, CDR2 SFDVKD, per germline. The CDR3 extends over 12 amino acids. Trimming took 6 bases from V and 3 from J, leaving 7 bases between them. CDR3 protein: CATSRGDYGYTF. CDR3 nucleotide sequence: TGTGCCACCAGTCGGGGGGACTATGGCTACACCTTC.